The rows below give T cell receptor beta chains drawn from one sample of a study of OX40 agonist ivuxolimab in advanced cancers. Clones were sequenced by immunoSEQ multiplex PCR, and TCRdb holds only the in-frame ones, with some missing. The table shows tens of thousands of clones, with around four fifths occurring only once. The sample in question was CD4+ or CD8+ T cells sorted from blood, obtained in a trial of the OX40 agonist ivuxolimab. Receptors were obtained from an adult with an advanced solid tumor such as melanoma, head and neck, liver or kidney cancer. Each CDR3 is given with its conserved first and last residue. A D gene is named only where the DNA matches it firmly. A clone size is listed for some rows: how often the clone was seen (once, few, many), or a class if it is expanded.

CASTLHREIPGNTIYF | TGTGCCAGCACCTTACACCGGGAAATACCTGGAAACACCATATATTTT | . | TRBJ1-3 | . | TRBV7-3
CASSRGTINEQYF | TGTGCCAGCAGCCGGGGGACAATCAACGAGCAGTACTTC | . | TRBJ2-7 | . | TRBV7-9
CASSPLSGSSYNEQFF | TGTGCCAGCTCACCACTAAGCGGGTCGTCCTACAATGAGCAGTTCTTC | . | TRBJ2-1 | . | TRBV18
CASSFSRQGATDTQYF | TGTGCCAGCAGTTTTTCCAGACAGGGAGCGACAGATACGCAGTATTTT | TRBD1 | TRBJ2-3 | . | TRBV6-5
CASYNSGTGSHGYTF | TGTGCCAGCTACAATTCCGGGACAGGCAGTCATGGCTACACCTTC | TRBD1 | TRBJ1-2 | . | TRBV19
CASSLAADNEQFF | TGTGCCAGCAGCTTAGCCGCAGACAATGAGCAGTTCTTC | . | TRBJ2-1 | . | TRBV7-2
CASSPPGQGPEAFF | TGTGCCAGCAGCCCCCCCGGACAGGGGCCTGAAGCTTTCTTT | TRBD1 | TRBJ1-1 | . | TRBV7-2
CASSYGRGTEAFF | TGTGCCAGCAGTTACGGGAGGGGAACTGAAGCTTTCTTT | . | TRBJ1-1 | . | TRBV6-5
CASSLTDDTEAFF | TGCGCCAGCAGCTTAACGGACGACACTGAAGCTTTCTTT | . | TRBJ1-1 | . | TRBV5-1
CAWSLTGIGNTIYF | TGTGCCTGGAGTCTGACAGGGATTGGAAACACCATATATTTT | TRBD1 | TRBJ1-3 | . | TRBV30
CSVEPPGGPGTQYF | TGCAGCGTTGAGCCCCCCGGAGGCCCGGGGACCCAGTACTTC | . | TRBJ2-5 | . | TRBV29-1
CASSPGQLNQPQHF | TGTGCCAGCAGCCCGGGACAGTTAAATCAGCCCCAGCATTTT | TRBD1 | TRBJ1-5 | . | TRBV9
CASSLGISSTDTQYF | TGTGCCAGCAGCTTAGGCATTTCTAGCACAGATACGCAGTATTTT | . | TRBJ2-3 | . | TRBV7-2
CASSPQGHEQYF | TGTGCCAGCAGCCCCCAAGGGCACGAGCAGTACTTC | . | TRBJ2-7 | . | TRBV11-2
CASSKGQNYGYTF | TGTGCCAGCAGTAAAGGACAGAACTATGGCTACACCTTC | . | TRBJ1-2 | few | TRBV6-6
CSWRGQLTDTQYF | TGCAGCTGGAGGGGACAGCTCACAGATACGCAGTATTTT | . | TRBJ2-3 | . | TRBV29-1
CASSLGVRGTGELFF | TGTGCCAGCAGTTTGGGTGTTAGGGGCACCGGGGAGCTGTTTTTT | . | TRBJ2-2 | . | TRBV27
CASTGYGYTF | TGTGCCAGCACGGGGTATGGCTACACCTTC | . | TRBJ1-2 | . | TRBV6-1
CSAKWTGNSYEQYF | TGCAGCGCGAAATGGACAGGTAACTCCTACGAGCAGTACTTC | TRBD1 | TRBJ2-7 | . | TRBV29-1
CASSLANTNNEQFF | TGTGCCAGCAGCTTAGCGAACACCAACAATGAGCAGTTCTTC | . | TRBJ2-1 | . | TRBV7-8
CASSLAGPRGGYTF | TGTGCCAGCAGCTTAGCGGGGCCTCGGGGTGGCTACACCTTC | . | TRBJ1-2 | once | TRBV11-2
CASSFRGGETQYF | TGTGCCAGCAGCTTCCGGGGGGGGGAGACCCAGTACTTC | TRBD2 | TRBJ2-5 | . | TRBV5-8